This TCR beta chain was observed in a study of T cell changes during pregnancy in multiple sclerosis. Profiling relied on immunoSEQ multiplex PCR, and the TCRdb table lists in-frame clones only, not all of them. This sample has some 75,000 clones, with around 96% found just once. Germline-derived CDR1 and CDR2 are ENHRY and SYGVKD. The J segment lost 5 bases and the V segment lost 6 bases, leaving 11 bases of the junction unmatched. This CDR3 has 15 amino acids. This rearrangement joins TRBV10-3 to TRBJ2-7; 9 bases fit TRBD2. Sequenced material: peripheral blood, taken in the second trimester of pregnancy. This clonotype was sampled from a female donor with multiple sclerosis, enrolled in a pregnancy study. For the CDR3, the DNA is TGTGCCATCAGACGCGGGATAGCGGGAGACCACGAGCAGTACTTC. It codes for CAIRRGIAGDHEQYF.